This passage covers 22 T cell receptor beta chains from one sample sequenced in a study of T cells in Graves' hyperthyroidism and ophthalmopathy. Regions amplified from RNA transcripts were the TCR beta CDR3 regions. In the first-round RT-PCR of the TCR CDR3, the HTBI primer set was used. TCRdb reprocessed the multiplex PCR reads with MiXCR, giving one entry per CDR3 protein. The data contain about 520,000 distinct CDR3 sequences, around a quarter of them singletons. The sequenced material came from blood. The receptors were sampled from a woman in her 30s with Graves' ophthalmopathy.

This clonotype was observed at least ten times. The rearrangement links TRBV6-2 or TRBV6-3 to TRBJ2-7; a weak D match, TRBD2 (6 bases). The CDR3 spans 16 residues. Deletions cut 6 bases from V and 2 bases from J, with 20 bases between. CDR1 and CDR2 from the germline V gene are MNHEY and SVGEGT. DNA of the CDR3: TGTGCCAGCAGGCCTGCCGGAGGGCGCCTTGCCTACGAGCAGTACTTC. Protein: CASRPAGGRLAYEQYF.

This clonotype was counted a few times. The chain is built from TRBV12-3 or TRBV12-4 and TRBJ1-5, with D tentatively TRBD1 (5 bases). CDR3 length: 13 amino acids. The V end was cut by 1 base, the J end by 12 bases, with 13 bases between. CDR3 residues: CASSLVTVSLQHF. As DNA, the CDR3 is TGTGCCAGCAGTTTAGTGACAGTATCTCTCCAGCATTTT.

This clonotype appeared many times. The conserved phenylalanine or tryptophan is not found at the CDR3 terminus, so this likely reflects a read error. The genes are TRBV7-2 and TRBJ1-2; 7 bases are a match to TRBD1. This CDR3 region has 14 residues. J was trimmed by 4 bases and V by 5 bases; bases with no gene match: 7. Germline values: CDR1 SGHTA, CDR2 FQGNSA. CDR3 sequence: CASSRQNRGYGYTL. In nucleotides, the CDR3 is TGTGCCAGCAGCCGCCAAAACAGGGGCTATGGCTACACCCTC.

This sequence joins TRBV30 and TRBJ2-2; D is undetermined. The CDR3 loop spans 12 amino acids. Germline loops: CDR1 GTSNPN, CDR2 SVGIG (reference sequence). V was shortened by 4 bases and J by 5 bases, with 8 bases between the two germline ends. The CDR3 is CAWTRMTGELFF. DNA of the CDR3: TGTGCCTGGACAAGAATGACCGGGGAGCTGTTTTTT.

The J gene is TRBJ2-7, the V gene TRBV28; 7 nucleotides match TRBD1. CDR1 and CDR2 (germline): MDHEN, SYDVKM. The CDR3 has 13 amino acids. The J segment lost 0 bases and the V segment lost 8 bases, leaving 4 bases of the junction unmatched. CDR3 sequence (DNA): TGTGCCAGCGCGACAGGGAACTCCTACGAGCAGTACTTC. Amino acids: CASATGNSYEQYF.

This clonotype was seen many times. CDR3 sequence: CASLTGQGTPDGYTF. CDR3 DNA sequence: TGTGCCAGCTTAACTGGACAGGGAACCCCGGATGGCTACACCTTC. The chain couples TRBV2 to TRBJ1-2, with 8 bases that match TRBD1. V lost 8 bases and J lost 6; bases outside the gene matches: 14. CDR3 length: 15 residues. Germline CDR1 reads SNHLY; CDR2 reads FYNNEI.

This clonotype has at least ten counts. The rearrangement joins TRBV29-1 to TRBJ1-2; D is unresolved. Germline lookup yields CDR1 SQVTM and CDR2 ANQGSEA. The CDR3 runs 11 residues. V was trimmed by 4 bases and J by 6 bases, leaving 9 bases between them. CDR3 residues: CSVVGQDGYTF. The CDR3 coding sequence is TGCAGCGTTGTCGGTCAGGATGGCTACACCTTC.

This clonotype was seen ten or more times. The chain combines TRBV15 with TRBJ2-7; no clear D. The germline gives CDR1 LNHNV, CDR2 YYDKDF (reference sequence). The V gene lost 1 base and the J gene lost 0 bases, with 7 bases spanning the gap. CDR3 length: 14 amino acids. CDR3 protein: CATSRVKLSYEQYF. DNA for the CDR3: TGTGCCACCAGCAGAGTGAAACTCTCCTACGAGCAGTACTTC.

CDR3 nucleotide sequence: TGTGCCTGGTCCAGGGGGCTGGGCACTGAAGCTTTCTTT. Protein sequence: CAWSRGLGTEAFF. The J gene is TRBJ1-1, the V gene TRBV30, with 8 bases aligning to TRBD1. CDR3 length equals 13 residues. CDR1 and CDR2 (germline): GTSNPN, SVGIG (reference sequence). J lost 4 bases, V lost 5 bases, and 6 bases had no gene match. Combining the CDR3 with reference TRBV30 and TRBJ1-1 gives the whole variable domain SQTIHQWPATLVQPVGSPLSLECTVEGTSNPNLYWYRQAAGRGLQLLFYSVGIGQISSEVPQNLSASRPQDRQFILSSKKLLLSDSGFYLCAWSRGLGTEAFFGQGTRLTVV.

This rearrangement joins TRBV5-1 to TRBJ1-5, with a tentative D call TRBD1 (5 bases). With 0 bases removed from V and 5 bases from J, the gap between germline ends came to 12 bases. CDR1 SGHRS and CDR2 YFSETQ come from the germline V gene. This CDR3 is built from 15 residues. CDR3 residues: CASSLGQGWDQPQHF. CDR3 bases: TGCGCCAGCAGCTTGGGGCAGGGTTGGGATCAGCCCCAGCATTTT.

This clonotype was counted ten times or more. The chain is built from TRBV6-5 and TRBJ1-5; 8 positions match TRBD1. The CDR3 is made up of 14 amino acids. The trim removed 4 bases at V and 3 bases at J, leaving 2 bases unmatched. Germline loops: CDR1 MNHEY, CDR2 SVGAGI. The CDR3 nucleotides read TGTGCCAGCAGTTGGACAGGGTTCAATCAGCCCCAGCATTTT. Translation: CASSWTGFNQPQHF.

In its sample, this clonotype was seen many times. The gene calls are TRBV28 and TRBJ1-1, with D possibly TRBD1 on 5 matching bases. Trimming removed 7 bases at V and 11 bases at J, with 23 bases between. The CDR3 extends over 14 amino acids. CDR1 is MDHEN, CDR2 SYDVKM, per germline. CDR3 residues: CASIPNPADRTAFF. The CDR3 DNA sequence: TGTGCCAGCATTCCTAACCCGGCCGACAGAACGGCTTTCTTT.

This clonotype was seen ten or more times. The CDR3 is CASSFGQGNEKLFF. For the CDR3, the DNA is TGTGCCAGCAGTTTTGGACAGGGCAATGAAAAACTGTTTTTT. The J gene is TRBJ1-4, the V gene TRBV27, with TRBD1 identical over 8 bases. The V segment lost 3 bases and the J segment 5 bases; nucleotides outside the gene matches: 2. Germline lookup yields CDR1 MNHEY and CDR2 SMNVEV (reference sequence). CDR3 length: 14 amino acids.

This clonotype was picked up many times. The chain has TRBV29-1 and TRBJ1-1; weak D call: TRBD1 (5 bases). From germline, CDR1 is SQVTM and CDR2 ANQGSEA. The CDR3 runs 13 residues. The germline V and J ends were trimmed by 5 bases and 4 bases, with 14 bases remaining between them. The CDR3 spells CSVIRVSGTEAFF. The CDR3 DNA follows: TGCAGCGTTATCAGGGTTTCGGGCACTGAAGCTTTCTTT.

The chain has TRBV20-1 and TRBJ1-5, with TRBD1 matching over 8 bases. V trimming: 3 bases; J trimming: 2 bases; junction bases outside the gene matches: 12. The germline V gene has CDR1 DFQATT and CDR2 SNEGSKA (reference sequence). CDR3 size: 17 residues. The CDR3 loop reads CSASRQGRFARNQPQHF. CDR3 bases: TGCAGTGCTAGCCGACAGGGGAGGTTCGCTCGCAATCAGCCCCAGCATTTT.

This clonotype was counted at least ten times. The rearrangement links TRBV12-3 or TRBV12-4 to TRBJ2-2; a weak D match, TRBD2 (5 bases). V was clipped by 5 bases and J by 0 bases, with 16 bases between them. The CDR3 runs to 17 residues. The CDR3 spells CASSRNNGGSNTGELFF. The CDR3, as DNA: TGTGCCAGCAGTCGTAACAACGGCGGGTCGAACACCGGGGAGCTGTTTTTT.

V and J are TRBV2 and TRBJ2-7; TRBD2 matches 7 bases. Germline V gene data show CDR1 as SNHLY and CDR2 as FYNNEI. Trimming cost V 7 bases and J 0 bases; bases outside gene matches: 9. The CDR3 runs 15 residues. CDR3 amino acids: CASIPLGRDSYEQYF. The CDR3 nucleotides read TGTGCCAGCATCCCCCTAGGGAGGGACTCCTACGAGCAGTACTTC.

The chain carries TRBV4-2 and TRBJ2-5; D not resolved. Germline V gene sequence: CDR1 LGHNA, CDR2 YNFKEQ. CDR3 length equals 13 residues. V was cut by 4 bases and J by 2 bases, with 8 bases left in between. The CDR3 sequence is CASSRELQETQYF. In DNA, the CDR3 is TGTGCCAGCAGCCGAGAACTGCAAGAGACCCAGTACTTC.

This clonotype was counted at least ten times. The chain employs TRBV24-1 and TRBJ1-5, with unresolved D. The germline V gene has CDR1 KGHDR and CDR2 SFDVKD. This CDR3 spans 13 amino acids. V gave up 3 bases and J gave up 6 bases, with 8 bases separating them. For the CDR3, the DNA is TGTGCCACCAGTGATCAGATGGGTCAGCCCCAGCATTTT. This gives the protein CATSDQMGQPQHF.

This clonotype was recorded at least ten times. The chain combines TRBV6-5 with TRBJ1-1; D is unresolved. This CDR3 has 13 amino acids. Trimming took 7 bases from V and 2 from J, leaving 11 bases between them. Germline V lookup: CDR1 MNHEY, CDR2 SVGAGI. CDR3 loop: CASTNPHNTEAFF. DNA of the CDR3: TGTGCCAGCACCAACCCCCACAACACTGAAGCTTTCTTT.

V usage is TRBV29-1 and J usage is TRBJ1-5; a weak D match, TRBD1 (5 bases). Germline CDR1 reads SQVTM; CDR2 reads ANQGSEA. The CDR3 covers 12 residues. The V end was cut by 8 bases, the J end by 5 bases, with 13 bases between. The CDR3 region has the DNA TGCAGCTTACAGGCTCGTGATCAGCCCCAGCATTTT. Its translation is CSLQARDQPQHF.

This clonotype was recorded at least ten times. The chain joins TRBV6-2 or TRBV6-3 to TRBJ2-4; D might be TRBD1 (5 bases). With 2 bases removed from V and 0 bases from J, the gap between germline ends came to 11 bases. This CDR3 is built from 16 residues. Germline V gene data show CDR1 as MNHEY and CDR2 as SVGEGT. CDR3 protein: CASSYPDSLAKNIQYF. The CDR3 coding sequence is TGTGCCAGCAGTTACCCTGACAGTCTAGCCAAAAACATTCAGTACTTC.